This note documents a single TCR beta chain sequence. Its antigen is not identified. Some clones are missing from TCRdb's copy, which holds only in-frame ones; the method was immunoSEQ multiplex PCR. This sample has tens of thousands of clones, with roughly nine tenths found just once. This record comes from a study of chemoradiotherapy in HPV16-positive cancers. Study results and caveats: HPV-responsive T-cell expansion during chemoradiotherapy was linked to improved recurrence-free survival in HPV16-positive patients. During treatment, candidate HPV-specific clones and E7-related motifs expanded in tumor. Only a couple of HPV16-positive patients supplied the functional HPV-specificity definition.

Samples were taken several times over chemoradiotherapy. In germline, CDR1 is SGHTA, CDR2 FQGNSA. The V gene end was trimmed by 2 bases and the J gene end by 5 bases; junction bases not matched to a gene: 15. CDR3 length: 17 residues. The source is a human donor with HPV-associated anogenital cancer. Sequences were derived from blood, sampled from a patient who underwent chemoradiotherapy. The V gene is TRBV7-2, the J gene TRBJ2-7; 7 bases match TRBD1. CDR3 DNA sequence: TGTGCCAGCAGCTTATCCCTAAAGCCGAATACAGGGGACGAGCAGTACTTC. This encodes CASSLSLKPNTGDEQYF.